Following are 23 T cell receptor beta chains from one sample sequenced in a study of PD-1 blockade in classical Hodgkin lymphoma (dated by TCRdb to the early 2020s). Libraries were built with the immunoSEQ multiplex PCR assay. TCRdb retrieved this table from immuneACCESS and kept in-frame rearrangements only. Not all clones are present; in checked studies, unresolved V genes account for under half, and no reason is known for the remainder. The sample data list over 80,000 clones, and more than 90% of these were observed just once. The ten largest clones capture 2.5% to 3% of the sample. Sample time point, as interpreted from the label and publication: cycle 1 day 1 (C1D1), immediately before nivolumab initiation. Relapse after autologous stem cell transplantation had occurred in all trial patients, and cohorts A, B and C were distinguished by prior brentuximab vedotin exposure. The sample consisted of peripheral blood mononuclear cells (PBMCs), taken at baseline. Receptor source: a human donor with classical Hodgkin lymphoma.

J is TRBJ2-1 and V is TRBV28, with D perhaps assigned TRBD1 or TRBD2 (5 bases each). CDR1 and CDR2 from the germline V gene are MDHEN and SYDVKM. V was clipped by 5 bases and J by 7 bases, with 15 bases between them. This CDR3 is built from 14 residues. Here the CDR3 DNA reads TGTGCCAGCAGTCCCCGGGACGGCGCAAATGAGCAGTTCTTC. It yields the protein CASSPRDGANEQFF.

This rearrangement joins TRBV25-1 to TRBJ2-3; a possible D gene is TRBD2 (5 bases). The CDR3 runs 15 residues. CDR1 and CDR2 from the germline V gene are MGHDK and SYGVNS. Trimming pared 5 bases from V and 0 bases from J, leaving 12 bases between. Here the CDR3 DNA reads TGTGCCAGCAGTTCCCCCGGGGTCAGCACAGATACGCAGTATTTT. Its translation: CASSSPGVSTDTQYF.

This clone has a single count. The genes are TRBV28 and TRBJ1-3, with 9 bases aligning to TRBD1. The CDR3 covers 16 residues. Germline V gene lookup returns CDR1 MDHEN and CDR2 SYDVKM. The V and J ends lost 5 bases and 3 bases, in that order; junction bases with no gene match: 8. The CDR3 reads CASSGPQGAFGNTIYF. CDR3 nucleotides: TGTGCCAGCAGTGGCCCACAGGGGGCTTTTGGAAACACCATATATTTT.

Only one count was recorded for this clone. This chain connects TRBV5-4 to TRBJ2-7, with a weak D call TRBD1 (6 bases). Germline lookup yields CDR1 SGHNT and CDR2 YYREEE (reference sequence). Trimming pared 5 bases from V and 7 bases from J, leaving 13 bases between. The CDR3 spans 12 residues. The CDR3 is CASRRPTGEQYF. The CDR3 DNA is TGTGCCAGCAGGAGGCCTACAGGGGAGCAGTACTTC. The whole variable domain, remainder taken from reference TRBV5-4 and TRBJ2-7, is ETGVTQSPTHLIKTRGQQVTLRCSSQSGHNTVSWYQQALGQGPQFIFQYYREEENGRGNFPPRFSGLQFPNYSSELNVNALELDDSALYLCASRRPTGEQYFGPGTRLTVT.

The V and J genes are TRBV9 and TRBJ1-3; no clear D. This CDR3 is built from 16 residues. Germline CDR1 reads SGDLS; CDR2 reads YYNGEE. V lost 0 bases to trimming and J lost 1 base, with 11 bases between them. CDR3 DNA: TGTGCCAGCAGCGTAGGGATGGGATCTTCTGGAAACACCATATATTTT. Translated, it gives CASSVGMGSSGNTIYF.

The chain uses TRBV19 and TRBJ1-2; 8 bases are shared with TRBD1. This CDR3 is built from 13 residues. CDR1 is LNHDA and CDR2 is SQIVND in the germline V gene (reference sequence). V lost 4 bases to trimming and J lost 4 bases; unmatched junction nucleotides: 2. The CDR3 protein is CASSTGQAYGYTF. CDR3 DNA sequence: TGTGCCAGTAGTACGGGACAGGCCTATGGCTACACCTTC.

The V gene is TRBV30, the J gene TRBJ2-3; a possible D gene is TRBD1 (6 bases). V gave up 2 bases and J gave up 0 bases, with 12 bases separating them. This CDR3 has 15 amino acids. Germline loops: CDR1 GTSNPN, CDR2 SVGIG (reference sequence). CDR3 nucleotides: TGTGCCTGGAGTTCAGGGGTGACTAGCACAGATACGCAGTATTTT. Residues: CAWSSGVTSTDTQYF.

The CDR3 here is CASSELHGDEKLFF. The CDR3 nucleotides read TGTGCCAGCAGTGAGCTACACGGGGATGAAAAACTGTTTTTT. This chain uses TRBV25-1 with TRBJ1-4, with no clear D. Trimming shortened V by 3 bases and J by 6 bases, and 11 bases separated the two germline ends. This CDR3 region has 14 residues. Germline V CDR1 and CDR2: MGHDK, SYGVNS.

V gene TRBV6-1 combines with J gene TRBJ2-1, with TRBD2 as a possible D gene (6 bases). V was clipped by 6 bases and J by 7 bases, with 13 bases between them. CDR1 and CDR2 (germline): MNHNS, SASEGT. The CDR3 covers 13 residues. The CDR3 DNA is TGTGCCAGCAGGGGGGGATACGGAAATGAGCAGTTCTTC. This codes for CASRGGYGNEQFF.

The genes are TRBV29-1 and TRBJ1-2; D is possibly TRBD1 (6 bases). Trimming took off 6 bases at V and 7 bases at J, with 21 bases between the two ends. Germline CDR1 and CDR2: SQVTM and ANQGSEA. The length of the CDR3 is 14 residues. The chain's CDR3 is CSVGRDTSAGGYTF. CDR3 in DNA: TGCAGCGTCGGGAGGGACACCTCTGCCGGTGGCTACACCTTC.

This clone occurred once. The genes are TRBV11-1 and TRBJ2-5, with D possibly TRBD2 on 5 matching bases. V was cut by 2 bases and J by 2 bases, with 12 bases left in between. This CDR3 has 15 amino acids. Per the germline V gene, CDR1 is SGHAT and CDR2 is FQDESV (reference sequence). The CDR3 loop reads CASSLLGLFQETQYF. For the CDR3, the DNA is TGTGCCAGCAGCTTACTCGGACTCTTTCAAGAGACCCAGTACTTC. The full variable domain, completed using reference TRBV11-1 and TRBJ2-5, is EAEVAQSPRYKITEKSQAVAFWCDPISGHATLYWYRQILGQGPELLVQFQDESVVDDSQLPKDRFSAERLKGVDSTLKIQPAELGDSAMYLCASSLLGLFQETQYFGPGTRLLVL.

The gene calls are TRBV6-5 and TRBJ2-5, with 10 bases matching TRBD1. This CDR3 comprises 14 residues. Germline V lookup: CDR1 MNHEY, CDR2 SVGAGI. V lost 6 bases, J lost 5 bases, and 6 bases stayed unmatched. Written as DNA, the CDR3 is TGTGCCAGCAGACGGGACAGGGGTTGGGAGACCCAGTACTTC. Translating gives CASRRDRGWETQYF.

The genes are TRBV9 and TRBJ2-7; possibly TRBD2 for D (6 bases). This CDR3 is 13 amino acids long. Germline CDR1 is SGDLS and CDR2 is YYNGEE. Deletions cut 0 bases from V and 6 bases from J, with 10 bases between. CDR3 region: CASSVGLGGEQYF. In DNA form, the CDR3 reads TGTGCCAGCAGCGTAGGTCTGGGAGGCGAGCAGTACTTC.

This chain joins TRBV10-3 and TRBJ2-1, with D possibly matching TRBD2 (6 bases). The germline gives CDR1 ENHRY, CDR2 SYGVKD. V was trimmed by 2 bases and J by 6 bases, leaving 14 bases between them. This CDR3 is 15 amino acids long. The CDR3 DNA follows: TGTGCCATCAGTGAGGGGCCGGGAGTCAGCAATGAGCAGTTCTTC. Its protein is CAISEGPGVSNEQFF.

This rearrangement joins TRBV11-2 to TRBJ2-2; no reliable D call. Germline V lookup: CDR1 SGHAT, CDR2 FQNNGV. Trimming removed 6 bases from V and 4 bases from J, with 6 bases in between. The CDR3 covers 12 residues. CDR3 region: CASSLGTGELFF. The CDR3 DNA follows: TGTGCCAGCAGTCTCGGCACCGGGGAGCTGTTTTTT.

The genes are TRBV10-3 and TRBJ1-4; D perhaps matches TRBD1 (6 bases). This CDR3 region has 13 residues. Germline V CDR1 and CDR2: ENHRY, SYGVKD. Trimming removed 8 bases from V and 3 bases from J, with 10 bases in between. CDR3 sequence reads: CAIAGQANEKLFF. CDR3 nucleotide sequence: TGTGCCATCGCGGGACAAGCTAATGAAAAACTGTTTTTT.

The J gene is TRBJ2-2, the V gene TRBV5-1; 9 nucleotides match TRBD2. CDR1 and CDR2 (germline): SGHRS, YFSETQ. The ends lost 1 base at V and 6 bases at J; junction bases unmatched: 10. The CDR3 runs 17 residues. The DNA of the CDR3 is TGCGCCAGCAGCTTGTCGGGAGCGGGAGGTTACGCCGGGGAGCTGTTTTTT. It translates to CASSLSGAGGYAGELFF.

The CDR3 DNA reads as TGTGCCAGCAGCTTAGTCGGCACTGAAGCTTTCTTT. It specifies CASSLVGTEAFF. The rearrangement links TRBV11-2 to TRBJ1-1; D is undetermined. Trimming cost V 1 base and J 4 bases, with 4 bases left between them. The CDR3 length is 12 residues. In germline, CDR1 is SGHAT, CDR2 FQNNGV.

The J gene is TRBJ2-3, the V gene TRBV27; 8 nucleotides line up with TRBD1. V lost 2 bases to trimming and J lost 6 bases; unmatched junction nucleotides: 4. This CDR3 contains 14 residues. Germline assignment: CDR1 MNHEY and CDR2 SMNVEV (reference sequence). The CDR3 DNA sequence: TGTGCCAGCAGTTTACAGGGGGCGCCTGATACGCAGTATTTT. Translation gives CASSLQGAPDTQYF.

The chain links TRBV30 to TRBJ2-5; D is uncertain. The ends were cut back, 3 bases at V and 5 bases at J, with 16 bases in the middle. The CDR3 is 14 amino acids. CDR1 is GTSNPN, CDR2 SVGIG, per germline (reference sequence). CDR3 sequence reads: CAWRSRGLGETQYF. The CDR3 DNA sequence: TGTGCCTGGAGATCGCGTGGGTTGGGGGAGACCCAGTACTTC.

The chain uses TRBV10-1 and TRBJ2-2; the D gene is possibly TRBD2 (6 bases). V was pared by 6 bases and J by 0 bases, with 14 bases between. The V gene's germline CDR1 is WNHNN and CDR2 SYGVQD (reference sequence). The CDR3 has 16 residues. CDR3 amino acids: CASSGGDTSNTGELFF. CDR3 bases: TGCGCCAGCAGCGGGGGAGACACCTCGAACACCGGGGAGCTGTTTTTT.

The V call is TRBV25-1, the J call TRBJ2-5, with 10 bases identical to TRBD1. The CDR3 spans 13 residues. CDR1 and CDR2 from the germline V gene are MGHDK and SYGVNS. V shed 6 bases and J 7 bases; nucleotides not matched to a gene: 5. CDR3 DNA sequence: TGTGCCAGCAGAGACAGGGGGCAGGGGACCCAGTACTTC. Its translation: CASRDRGQGTQYF.

The chain is built from TRBV5-8 and TRBJ2-7, with D possibly being TRBD1 or TRBD2 (7 bases each). The CDR3 runs 15 residues. Germline V gene sequence: CDR1 SGHTS, CDR2 YDEGEE. V was clipped by 5 bases and J by 1 base, with 16 bases between them. As DNA, the CDR3 is TGTGCCAGCAGAAACCTGCAGGGGGGGTCCTACGAGCAGTACTTC. This translates into CASRNLQGGSYEQYF.